The 28 T cell receptor beta chains given below trace back to one sample, sequenced in a study of Ad26.COV2.S vaccination and SARS-CoV-2 variants. Specified treatment: around 19 received Ad26.COV2.S at low or high dose, single or two shots; about 5 received placebo; per-sample allocation not given. After the first vaccine or placebo injection, samples were drawn on day 63. Some clones are missing from TCRdb's copy, which holds only in-frame ones; the method was immunoSEQ multiplex PCR. The sample lists about 370,000 clones, approximately 91% occurring once. The sequences come from peripheral blood, collected in a trial of Ad26.COV2.S vaccine versus placebo. These receptors originate from a person aged 18-60 years who received the Ad26.COV2.S COVID-19 vaccine or a placebo.

The chain recombines TRBV7-9 with TRBJ1-3, with TRBD1 as a possible D gene (5 bases). Trimming pared 3 bases from V and 4 bases from J, leaving 10 bases between. Germline V gene data show CDR1 as SEHNR and CDR2 as FQNEAQ (reference sequence). This CDR3 comprises 14 residues. As DNA, the CDR3 is TGTGCCAGCAGCTTGGGAACAGGAGGAAACACCATATATTTT. It is translated as CASSLGTGGNTIYF.

The V call is TRBV27, the J call TRBJ1-6, with D perhaps TRBD1 (6 bases). The CDR3 sequence is 17 residues long. The V gene lost 2 bases and the J gene lost 6 bases, with 17 bases spanning the gap. CDR1 and CDR2 from the germline V gene are MNHEY and SMNVEV (reference sequence). CDR3 sequence (DNA): TGTGCCAGCAGTTTAGCCCGGGGTGGGGGCATTAATTCACCCCTCCACTTT. Translation gives CASSLARGGGINSPLHF.

The rearrangement links TRBV24-1 to TRBJ2-1; D remains unclear. This CDR3 region has 13 residues. V dropped 1 base and J dropped 10 bases, with 10 bases sitting between them. The germline V gene has CDR1 KGHDR and CDR2 SFDVKD. The CDR3 DNA is TGTGCCACCAGTGATTTAATGGGAAACGAGCAGTTCTTC. Its translation: CATSDLMGNEQFF.

This rearrangement joins TRBV27 to TRBJ2-5; 7 positions agree with TRBD1. CDR1 and CDR2 from the germline V gene are MNHEY and SMNVEV (reference sequence). This CDR3 has 16 amino acids. V shed 5 bases and J 0 bases; nucleotides not matched to a gene: 9. CDR3 sequence reads: CASSPGTVPNQETQYF. CDR3 sequence (DNA): TGTGCCAGCAGTCCCGGGACAGTGCCGAACCAAGAGACCCAGTACTTC.

The rearrangement uses TRBV28 and TRBJ1-3; D is ambiguous. The CDR3 has 14 residues. The germline V gene encodes CDR1 MDHEN and CDR2 SYDVKM. V lost 3 bases and J lost 0, with 6 bases in between. The CDR3 is CASSFFDSGNTIYF. CDR3 nucleotide sequence: TGTGCCAGCAGTTTCTTCGACTCTGGAAACACCATATATTTT.

The chain joins TRBV6-5 to TRBJ2-5, with TRBD1 identical over 12 bases. CDR1 is MNHEY and CDR2 is SVGAGI in the germline V gene. V was pared by 7 bases and J by 4 bases, with 7 bases of the junction left unmatched. This CDR3 spans 15 amino acids. The CDR3: CASKPGQGAIETQYF. The CDR3 nucleotides read TGTGCCAGCAAACCGGGACAGGGGGCAATAGAGACCCAGTACTTC.

Comments on this clone: The same CDR3 arises from other DNA sequences in this sample as well. The chain recombines TRBV19 with TRBJ1-5; maybe TRBD1 (5 bases). Germline CDR1 is LNHDA and CDR2 is SQIVND (reference sequence). The V end was cut by 3 bases, the J end by 1 base, with 10 bases between. The CDR3 length is 15 residues. For the CDR3, the DNA is TGTGCCAGTAGTATCGGCAGGGTAAGCAATCAGCCCCAGCATTTT. Its translation is CASSIGRVSNQPQHF.

The rearrangement uses TRBV7-9 and TRBJ1-1; D unclear. This CDR3 is 12 amino acids long. V shed 5 bases and J shed 8 bases, with 12 bases lying between them. Per germline, CDR1 SEHNR and CDR2 FQNEAQ (reference sequence). In DNA form, the CDR3 reads TGTGCCAGCAGCCCTAGACCACCGGAAGCTTTCTTT. Translation gives CASSPRPPEAFF.

J is TRBJ2-3 and V is TRBV6-2 or TRBV6-3; D is undetermined. The CDR3 loop spans 12 amino acids. V lost 2 bases and J 7 bases, leaving 7 bases between the germline ends. CDR1 MNHEY and CDR2 SVGEGT come from the germline V gene. Here the CDR3 DNA reads TGTGCCAGCAGTTACGGGCAGTATACGCAGTATTTT. Protein sequence: CASSYGQYTQYF.

This sequence joins TRBV27 and TRBJ1-4, with 9 positions matching TRBD1. The CDR3 consists of 14 residues. From germline, CDR1 is MNHEY and CDR2 SMNVEV (reference sequence). J was trimmed by 8 bases and V by 5 bases; bases with no gene match: 6. CDR3 loop: CASSPGTGIEKLFF. The CDR3 DNA reads as TGTGCCAGCAGTCCCGGGACAGGGATAGAAAAACTGTTTTTT.

As to this clone: The same CDR3 arises from other DNA sequences in this sample as well. The rearrangement uses TRBV27 and TRBJ1-6; D call uncertain. Trimming pared 0 bases from V and 10 bases from J, leaving 10 bases between. This CDR3 comprises 14 residues. Germline V gene lookup returns CDR1 MNHEY and CDR2 SMNVEV (reference sequence). CDR3 amino acids: CASSLSGLGSPLHF. The CDR3 DNA reads TGTGCCAGCAGTTTATCGGGCTTGGGCTCACCCCTCCACTTT.

J is TRBJ1-1 and V is TRBV30, with D maybe TRBD1 (6 bases). V lost 3 bases to trimming and J lost 1 base, with 9 bases between them. Per germline, CDR1 GTSNPN and CDR2 SVGIG (reference sequence). This CDR3 region has 13 residues. The CDR3 sequence: CAWSATGNTEAFF. CDR3 sequence (DNA): TGTGCCTGGAGCGCGACAGGGAACACTGAAGCTTTCTTT.

V and J are TRBV27 and TRBJ2-5; TRBD1 or TRBD2 may be the D gene (5 bases each). V was shortened by 0 bases and J by 5 bases, with 10 bases between the two germline ends. CDR3 length: 14 amino acids. Germline lookup yields CDR1 MNHEY and CDR2 SMNVEV (reference sequence). CDR3 protein: CASSLSGVDETQYF. CDR3 DNA: TGTGCCAGCAGTTTATCGGGGGTCGACGAGACCCAGTACTTC.

About this clone itself: Other DNA sequences from this sample encode an identical CDR3 as well. V usage is TRBV3-1 (or the pseudogene TRBV3-2) and J usage is TRBJ2-2; D remains unclear. Germline V gives CDR1 LGHDT, CDR2 YNNKEL (reference sequence). Trimming removed 0 bases from V and 3 bases from J, with 5 bases in between. This CDR3 comprises 14 residues. CDR3 DNA sequence: TGTGCCAGCAGCCAAGACCCTTACACCGGGGAGCTGTTTTTT. Translated, it gives CASSQDPYTGELFF.

The chain employs TRBV10-2 and TRBJ2-5; D perhaps matches TRBD2 (7 bases). The CDR3 is 15 amino acids. Germline values: CDR1 WSHSY, CDR2 SAAADI. Trimming took 5 bases from V and 2 from J, leaving 15 bases between them. CDR3 sequence (DNA): TGCGCCAGCAGTATTGCGCGGGGGCAACAAGAGACCCAGTACTTC. It specifies CASSIARGQQETQYF.

With regard to this clone: Additional DNA sequences in this sample encode the identical CDR3. The CDR3 bases are TGTGCCAGCAGCTTAACCGGGATGAACACTGAAGCTTTCTTT. It is translated as CASSLTGMNTEAFF. V usage is TRBV7-9 and J usage is TRBJ1-1; D gene ambiguous. Trimming pared 2 bases from V and 0 bases from J, leaving 7 bases between. Germline loops: CDR1 SEHNR, CDR2 FQNEAQ (reference sequence). The CDR3 is made up of 14 amino acids.

The V call is TRBV6-4, the J call TRBJ2-2; 8 positions match TRBD1. J lost 6 bases, V lost 6 bases, and 9 bases had no gene match. The CDR3 runs 15 residues. Germline V CDR1 and CDR2: MRHNA, SNTAGT. The CDR3 here is CASSASGGSAGELFF. CDR3 sequence (DNA): TGTGCCAGCAGCGCCTCAGGGGGCTCGGCCGGGGAGCTGTTTTTT.

The chain is built from TRBV5-1 and TRBJ1-3; TRBD1 might be the D (5 bases). The V end lost 4 bases, the J end lost 0 bases, and 11 bases lay between the germline ends. The V gene's germline CDR1 is SGHRS and CDR2 YFSETQ. The CDR3 length is 15 residues. The CDR3 sequence: CASSLGRSSGNTIYF. As DNA, the CDR3 is TGCGCCAGCAGCCTGGGACGGAGCTCTGGAAACACCATATATTTT.

A single count supports this clone. The chain combines TRBV6-5 with TRBJ1-2; maybe TRBD1 (6 bases). Germline-derived CDR1 and CDR2 are MNHEY and SVGAGI. The CDR3 is 13 amino acids. Between the trimmed V and J ends, which lost 6 bases and 7 bases, there was a span of 15 bases. CDR3 DNA sequence: TGTGCCAGCAGCCCGGACAGTATTCGTGGCTACACCTTC. It encodes CASSPDSIRGYTF.

As for this clone: The sample contains more than one DNA sequence encoding this CDR3. The chain has TRBV18 and TRBJ1-6; D is possibly TRBD1 (5 bases). The ends were cut back, 1 base at V and 7 bases at J, with 8 bases in the middle. Per the germline V gene, CDR1 is KGHSH and CDR2 is LQKENI. The length of the CDR3 is 14 residues. The CDR3 region has the DNA TGTGCCAGCTCACCACTCCGGGACAATTCACCCCTCCACTTT. Protein: CASSPLRDNSPLHF.

The table lists this clone with a few counts. The chain employs TRBV4-1 and TRBJ2-7; TRBD1 agrees at 7 bases. Germline values: CDR1 MGHRA, CDR2 YSYEKL. V lost 4 bases, J lost 5 bases, and 14 bases stayed unmatched. The CDR3 length is 16 residues. CDR3 in DNA: TGCGCCAGCAGCCCTACGGCCGCTCCTCAGGGGGACGAGCAGTACTTC. Its protein product is CASSPTAAPQGDEQYF.

The chain has TRBV9 and TRBJ1-2, with 8 bases fitting TRBD1. The J segment lost 1 base and the V segment lost 6 bases, leaving 5 bases of the junction unmatched. This CDR3 has 14 amino acids. CDR1 and CDR2 from the germline V gene are SGDLS and YYNGEE. CDR3 sequence: CASTTGVFNYGYTF. In DNA, the CDR3 is TGTGCCAGCACGACAGGGGTCTTTAACTATGGCTACACCTTC.

The chain uses TRBV9 and TRBJ2-4; 8 positions match TRBD2. Trimming cost V 5 bases and J 0 bases; bases outside gene matches: 10. Germline V lookup: CDR1 SGDLS, CDR2 YYNGEE. This CDR3 spans 17 amino acids. The CDR3 loop is CASSSPGGELAKNIQYF. The CDR3 nucleotides are TGTGCCAGCAGTTCCCCCGGGGGGGAACTAGCCAAAAACATTCAGTACTTC.

This clone was detected only a few times. The V call is TRBV7-9, the J call TRBJ2-5, with 11 bases lining up with TRBD2. V shed 0 bases, J shed 2 bases, and the junction held 8 bases outside the gene matches. The CDR3 loop spans 18 amino acids. The V gene's germline CDR1 is SEHNR and CDR2 FQNEAQ (reference sequence). CDR3 region: CASSLARVLAGGQETQYF. DNA for the CDR3: TGTGCCAGCAGCTTAGCCCGTGTGTTAGCGGGGGGGCAAGAGACCCAGTACTTC.

This chain links TRBV7-9 with TRBJ1-2; possible D gene TRBD1, 5 bases. Germline loops: CDR1 SEHNR, CDR2 FQNEAQ (reference sequence). The germline V and J ends were trimmed by 5 bases and 8 bases, with 18 bases remaining between them. CDR3 size: 14 residues. The CDR3 region is CASSPIGDGTGYTF. CDR3 sequence (DNA): TGTGCCAGCAGCCCTATAGGGGACGGAACGGGCTACACCTTC. Together with reference TRBV7-9 and TRBJ1-2, the CDR3 gives the full variable domain: DTGVSQNPRHKITKRGQNVTFRCDPISEHNRLYWYRQTLGQGPEFLTYFQNEAQLEKSRLLSDRFSAERPKGSFSTLEIQRTEQGDSAMYLCASSPIGDGTGYTFGSGTRLTVV.

The chain has TRBV4-1 and TRBJ1-2; possible D gene TRBD1, 5 bases. Looked up from germline, CDR1 is MGHRA and CDR2 is YSYEKL. V shed 3 bases and J shed 6 bases, with 5 bases lying between them. The CDR3 totals 11 residues. CDR3 DNA: TGCGCCAGCAGCCAGGACAATGGCTACACCTTC. It translates to CASSQDNGYTF.

The V call is TRBV3-1 (or the pseudogene TRBV3-2), the J call TRBJ1-4; D is perhaps TRBD1 (6 bases). The CDR3 loop spans 16 amino acids. Trimming pared 2 bases from V and 3 bases from J, leaving 13 bases between. CDR1 and CDR2 from the germline V gene are LGHDT and YNNKEL (reference sequence). The DNA of the CDR3 is TGTGCCAGCAGCCAACCGGCAGGGGTCGCTAATGAAAAACTGTTTTTT. Translation: CASSQPAGVANEKLFF.

J is TRBJ1-5 and V is TRBV4-1; D unresolved. Germline V gene sequence: CDR1 MGHRA, CDR2 YSYEKL. The CDR3 is 15 amino acids. Trimming left V 4 bases short and J 0 bases short, with 10 bases between. CDR3: CASSPGRISNQPQHF. CDR3 nucleotides: TGCGCCAGCAGCCCGGGTCGGATTAGCAATCAGCCCCAGCATTTT.